Below, one T cell receptor beta chain is given with its context. The CDR3 loop spans 15 amino acids. Germline V gene lookup returns CDR1 MNHEY and CDR2 SVGAGI. V dropped 0 bases and J dropped 0 bases, with 8 bases sitting between them. Some clones are missing from TCRdb's copy, which holds only in-frame ones; the method was immunoSEQ multiplex PCR. This table holds 150,000 to 200,000 clones, 75% to 85% found once. This sample was taken from a study of blood T cell repertoires in COVID-19. The receptor was isolated from a woman of 80 years or more with COVID-19, enrolled during active disease. This chain connects TRBV6-5 to TRBJ1-2; the D is unclear. The material sequenced was peripheral blood. The CDR3 spells CASSYSPGANYGYTF. The CDR3 coding sequence is TGTGCCAGCAGTTACTCACCAGGCGCTAACTATGGCTACACCTTC.